The 19 T cell receptor beta chains below come from one sample, sequenced in a study of OX40 agonist ivuxolimab in advanced cancers. Receptor libraries were prepared by the immunoSEQ multiplex PCR assay. TCRdb took this table from immuneACCESS and kept in-frame rearrangements with V and J called. Such tables lack part of the clones; where checked against another copy, unresolved V genes explain under half of the gap, and the rest is unexplained. A total of tens of thousands of clones appear in this sample, 90% of them only once. The ten largest clones represent about 10% of the sample. The sample in question was CD4+ or CD8+ T cells sorted from blood, obtained in a trial of the OX40 agonist ivuxolimab. Receptor source: an adult with an advanced solid tumor such as melanoma, head and neck, liver or kidney cancer.

Here the CDR3 reads CASSAKGQGHTEAFF. CDR3 bases: TGTGCCAGCAGTGCAAAGGGACAGGGACACACTGAAGCTTTCTTT. The chain has TRBV6-1 and TRBJ1-1; the match to TRBD1 covers 9 bases. Germline CDR1 and CDR2: MNHNS and SASEGT. The J segment lost 3 bases and the V segment lost 4 bases, leaving 6 bases of the junction unmatched. The CDR3 extends over 15 amino acids.

This clone appeared once. The chain has TRBV7-9 and TRBJ2-1; possible D gene TRBD2, 6 bases. The CDR3 contains 13 residues. The germline V and J ends were trimmed by 8 bases and 4 bases, with 12 bases remaining between them. CDR1 and CDR2 (germline): SEHNR, FQNEAQ (reference sequence). CDR3 DNA: TGTGCCAGCGTCGCGGGGCTATACAATGAGCAGTTCTTC. Residues: CASVAGLYNEQFF.

The rearrangement uses TRBV30 and TRBJ2-3, with D unclear. V lost 2 bases and J lost 0, with 6 bases in between. The CDR3 totals 13 residues. The germline gives CDR1 GTSNPN, CDR2 SVGIG (reference sequence). The CDR3 loop is CAWSLPSTDTQYF. The CDR3 nucleotides are TGTGCCTGGAGTCTCCCTAGCACAGATACGCAGTATTTT.

The rearrangement links TRBV6-1 to TRBJ2-3; 8 nucleotides match TRBD2. CDR3 length: 12 residues. V lost 7 bases, J lost 6 bases, and 3 bases stayed unmatched. Per the germline V gene, CDR1 is MNHNS and CDR2 is SASEGT. CDR3 region: CASISGGDTQYF. The CDR3 nucleotides read TGTGCCAGCATTTCGGGAGGGGATACGCAGTATTTT.

J is TRBJ1-2 and V is TRBV7-9; no reliable D call. Germline CDR1 is SEHNR and CDR2 is FQNEAQ (reference sequence). V dropped 1 base and J dropped 4 bases, with 7 bases sitting between them. This CDR3 region has 13 residues. The CDR3 DNA reads as TGTGCCAGCAGCTTAGGCCAGCTCTATGGCTACACCTTC. This gives the protein CASSLGQLYGYTF.

The chain employs TRBV5-1 and TRBJ2-1; 9 bases agree with TRBD1. The V and J ends lost 4 bases and 8 bases, in that order; junction bases with no gene match: 10. From germline, CDR1 is SGHRS and CDR2 YFSETQ. The length of the CDR3 is 15 residues. The CDR3, as DNA: TGCGCCAGCAGCACGCCGGGACAGGGAAGCTATGAGCAGTTCTTC. Amino acid sequence: CASSTPGQGSYEQFF.

CDR3 nucleotide sequence: TGTGCCAGCAGTCCCCATTCGACTGGAAACACCATATATTTT. Its translation is CASSPHSTGNTIYF. The chain links TRBV27 to TRBJ1-3; D ambiguous. In germline, CDR1 is MNHEY, CDR2 SMNVEV (reference sequence). This CDR3 spans 14 amino acids. The V gene lost 5 bases and the J gene lost 2 bases, with 10 bases spanning the gap.

Regarding this clone: Its ends do not fully match the called genes, so a read error is possible. The chain uses TRBV27 and TRBJ1-1; D is undetermined. This CDR3 is built from 13 residues. Germline V gene sequence: CDR1 MNHEY, CDR2 SMNVEV (reference sequence). The CDR3 DNA reads as TGTGCCAGCAGTTCGCGACGGAACACTGAAGCTCTCTTT. It codes for CASSSRRNTEALF.

V gene TRBV10-2 combines with J gene TRBJ2-1; 10 bases match TRBD2. The CDR3 contains 16 residues. V lost 6 bases, J lost 2 bases, and 7 bases stayed unmatched. Germline V gene data show CDR1 as WSHSY and CDR2 as SAAADI. For the CDR3, the DNA is TGCGCCAGCAGGAGAGCGGGAGGGGTCACCTACAATGAGCAGTTCTTC. Its protein product is CASRRAGGVTYNEQFF.

The rearrangement joins TRBV7-8 to TRBJ1-5; no reliable D call. Trimming left V 1 base short and J 2 bases short, with 6 bases between. The V gene's germline CDR1 is SGHVS and CDR2 FQNEAQ. The CDR3 is 14 residues long. The CDR3 coding sequence is TGTGCCAGCAGCTTAGGTAGGGGCAATCAGCCCCAGCATTTT. Translation gives CASSLGRGNQPQHF.

This clone has only one observation. The J gene is TRBJ2-3, the V gene TRBV29-1; TRBD2 might be the D (5 bases). The CDR3 spans 11 residues. Germline V lookup: CDR1 SQVTM, CDR2 ANQGSEA. V gave up 8 bases and J gave up 6 bases, with 12 bases separating them. The CDR3 reads CSTRTEDTQYF. DNA for the CDR3: TGCAGCACCAGGACTGAGGATACGCAGTATTTT.

The CDR3 DNA reads as TGTGCCAGCAGCTTAATTGGGACGAGAAATGAGCAGTTCTTC. This codes for CASSLIGTRNEQFF. J is TRBJ2-1 and V is TRBV7-3; D assignment may be TRBD1 or TRBD2 (5 bases each). This CDR3 region has 14 residues. Germline CDR1 reads SGHTA; CDR2 reads FQGTGA. The ends were cut back, 1 base at V and 7 bases at J, with 11 bases in the middle.

V is TRBV11-3 and J is TRBJ2-5, with 9 bases lining up with TRBD1. Germline assignment: CDR1 SGHNT and CDR2 YENEEA. The CDR3 runs 14 residues. V was clipped by 4 bases and J by 4 bases; unmatched bases: 4. CDR3: CASSSSTGGETQYF. The DNA of the CDR3 is TGTGCCAGCAGCTCCTCGACAGGGGGAGAGACCCAGTACTTC.

This chain links TRBV11-1 with TRBJ2-3, with D tentatively TRBD1 (5 bases). CDR3 size: 12 residues. The germline V gene has CDR1 SGHAT and CDR2 FQDESV (reference sequence). V was trimmed by 2 bases and J by 11 bases, leaving 11 bases between them. CDR3 sequence (DNA): TGTGCCAGCAGCTTACGGCAGGGATTGCAGTATTTT. Translated, it gives CASSLRQGLQYF. Variable domain in full (rest from reference TRBV11-1 and TRBJ2-3): EAEVAQSPRYKITEKSQAVAFWCDPISGHATLYWYRQILGQGPELLVQFQDESVVDDSQLPKDRFSAERLKGVDSTLKIQPAELGDSAMYLCASSLRQGLQYFGPGTRLTVL.

The chain links TRBV5-6 to TRBJ1-5; D unclear. The CDR3 contains 16 residues. V lost 0 bases, J lost 0 bases, and 10 bases lay in between. Germline V gene sequence: CDR1 SGHDT, CDR2 YYEEEE. The CDR3 DNA reads TGTGCCAGCAGCTTGGATGGCCCTTATAGCAATCAGCCCCAGCATTTT. Protein product: CASSLDGPYSNQPQHF.

The V call is TRBV25-1, the J call TRBJ2-7, with D possibly TRBD2 on 5 matching bases. This CDR3 is built from 13 residues. With 7 bases removed from V and 3 bases from J, the gap between germline ends came to 13 bases. Germline CDR1 is MGHDK and CDR2 is SYGVNS. CDR3 sequence (DNA): TGTGCCAGCACCTCAGGAGGTCGCTACGAGCAGTACTTC. Translated, it gives CASTSGGRYEQYF.

The chain joins TRBV6-1 to TRBJ1-1; the match to TRBD1 covers 7 bases. Germline V gives CDR1 MNHNS, CDR2 SASEGT. The CDR3 has 17 amino acids. J was trimmed by 1 base and V by 4 bases; bases with no gene match: 12. In nucleotides, the CDR3 is TGTGCCAGCAGTGCCGGGACAGTAGTAGGTGGGAACACTGAAGCTTTCTTT. Amino acid sequence: CASSAGTVVGGNTEAFF.

The rearrangement joins TRBV28 to TRBJ2-7; possibly TRBD1 for D (5 bases). V gave up 8 bases and J gave up 5 bases, with 16 bases separating them. Looked up from germline, CDR1 is MDHEN and CDR2 is SYDVKM. The CDR3 has 13 residues. CDR3 sequence: CASCPPKGNEQYF. The CDR3 DNA reads as TGTGCCAGCTGTCCTCCTAAGGGGAACGAGCAGTACTTC.

In this sample, this clone turned up a few times. The chain couples TRBV4-2 to TRBJ2-5; 10 bases agree with TRBD1. Looked up from germline, CDR1 is LGHNA and CDR2 is YNFKEQ. V lost 2 bases to trimming and J lost 7 bases; unmatched junction nucleotides: 7. The CDR3 extends over 15 amino acids. The CDR3 sequence: CASSQLGQGQGTQYF. For the CDR3, the DNA is TGTGCCAGCAGCCAACTGGGACAGGGGCAGGGGACCCAGTACTTC.